The clone carrying this T cell receptor beta chain has more than one count but fewer than ten. This record belongs to a study of human T cells and chemical hapten exposure. TCRdb fed the RACE reads into MiXCR, producing one record per CDR3 protein. Of about 250,000 distinct CDR3 sequences listed, about 7.7% were seen once; the top ten hold 1.2%. The CDR3 runs 16 residues. V lost 5 bases and J lost 6, with 22 bases in between. Germline CDR1 reads SGHVS; CDR2 reads FNYEAQ. Time point noted: pre-sensitization, week 0. Regarding treatment: therapeutic diphenylcyclopropenone sensitization with weekly scalp DPC. Extraction of total RNA was performed on unfractionated whole blood.

The chain combines TRBV7-6 with TRBJ1-2, with a tentative D call TRBD1 (6 bases). The TCR originated in a young man with alopecia areata. Some clones in this sample may be carry-over from other donors' samples. This sample comprised whole blood, obtained in connection with sensitization to the hapten diphenylcyclopropenone (DPC). Written as DNA, the CDR3 is TGTGCCAGCAGCCCCGACCCCCCGACAGGAGGTCATGGCTACACCTTC. Translated: CASSPDPPTGGHGYTF.